Below, 30 T cell receptor beta chains from the same sample are listed, as sequenced in a study of cytomegalovirus exposure and HLA in healthy donors. PCR amplification relied on 60 Vbeta primers (plus 13 Jbeta primers). Data came from immunoSEQ multiplex PCR; TCRdb stores just in-frame clones and leaves some out. The data hold around 150,000 clones, with around 68% observed a single time. Sequencing used PBMCs. The origin of the receptors is a man aged 50 to 60 in good health and CMV-seronegative.

A remark on this clone: The sample contains more than one DNA sequence encoding this CDR3. The genes are TRBV9 and TRBJ2-2, with 7 nucleotides matching TRBD2. CDR1 and CDR2 (germline): SGDLS, YYNGEE. The length of the CDR3 is 15 residues. The V gene end was trimmed by 0 bases and the J gene end by 1 base; junction bases not matched to a gene: 0. The CDR3 region has the DNA TGTGCCAGCAGCGTAGCGGGGGGGAACACCGGGGAGCTGTTTTTT. Residues: CASSVAGGNTGELFF.

The chain links TRBV19 to TRBJ1-1, with 11 bases matching TRBD1. The CDR3 length is 14 residues. V lost 4 bases and J lost 5; bases outside the gene matches: 3. The germline gives CDR1 LNHDA, CDR2 SQIVND (reference sequence). CDR3 bases: TGTGCCAGTAGTAACCGGGACAGGGGGACTGAAGCTTTCTTT. This gives the protein CASSNRDRGTEAFF.

V usage is TRBV7-2 and J usage is TRBJ1-2; 10 bases line up with TRBD1. CDR1 SGHTA and CDR2 FQGNSA come from the germline V gene. The ends lost 5 bases at V and 5 bases at J; junction bases unmatched: 8. The CDR3 is 15 residues long. The CDR3 sequence is CASSGGDRGVYGYTF. The CDR3 nucleotides are TGTGCCAGCAGCGGTGGGGACAGGGGAGTGTATGGCTACACCTTC.

The chain joins TRBV6-4 to TRBJ2-3; tentatively, D is TRBD2 (6 bases). Trimming removed 4 bases from V and 1 base from J, with 6 bases in between. Germline CDR1 is MRHNA and CDR2 is SNTAGT. The CDR3 loop spans 13 amino acids. Written as DNA, the CDR3 is TGTGCCAGCAGTGCGGGGGGCACAGATACGCAGTATTTT. Residues: CASSAGGTDTQYF.

The chain recombines TRBV11-3 with TRBJ2-3, with no clear D. Trimming left V 4 bases short and J 2 bases short, with 4 bases between. Per germline, CDR1 SGHNT and CDR2 YENEEA. This CDR3 has 12 amino acids. The CDR3 is CASSSSTDTQYF. The CDR3 nucleotides are TGTGCCAGCAGCTCCTCCACAGATACGCAGTATTTT.

As concerns this clone: The sample contains more than one DNA sequence encoding this CDR3. The chain carries TRBV6-6 and TRBJ1-2; D is uncertain. This CDR3 comprises 12 residues. Trimming stripped 6 bases from V and 4 bases from J, with 9 bases between. Germline CDR1 and CDR2: MNHNY and SVGAGI (reference sequence). The CDR3 protein is CASRQTLYGYTF. CDR3 nucleotides: TGTGCCAGCAGACAGACCCTCTATGGCTACACCTTC.

This chain links TRBV7-9 with TRBJ2-1, with TRBD1 matching over 8 bases. The J segment lost 4 bases and the V segment lost 5 bases, leaving 1 base of the junction unmatched. CDR3 length: 13 amino acids. The germline CDR1 and CDR2 sequences are SEHNR and FQNEAQ (reference sequence). The chain's CDR3 is CASSGQGYNEQFF. The CDR3 DNA is TGTGCCAGCAGCGGACAGGGTTACAATGAGCAGTTCTTC. Variable domain in full (rest from reference TRBV7-9 and TRBJ2-1): DTGVSQNPRHKITKRGQNVTFRCDPISEHNRLYWYRQTLGQGPEFLTYFQNEAQLEKSRLLSDRFSAERPKGSFSTLEIQRTEQGDSAMYLCASSGQGYNEQFFGPGTRLTVL.

This sequence joins TRBV19 and TRBJ1-2; D may be TRBD1 (5 bases). Germline-derived CDR1 and CDR2 are LNHDA and SQIVND (reference sequence). Trimming took 7 bases from V and 3 from J, leaving 15 bases between them. The CDR3 is 14 amino acids. CDR3 region: CASIAGRRDYGYTF. For the CDR3, the DNA is TGTGCCAGTATTGCAGGGAGGCGCGACTATGGCTACACCTTC. The full variable domain, with the rest looked up from reference TRBV19 and TRBJ1-2, is DGGITQSPKYLFRKEGQNVTLSCEQNLNHDAMYWYRQDPGQGLRLIYYSQIVNDFQKGDIAEGYSVSREKKESFPLTVTSAQKNPTAFYLCASIAGRRDYGYTFGSGTRLTVV.

The chain uses TRBV5-4 and TRBJ2-2, with TRBD1 matching over 8 bases. The trim removed 5 bases at V and 0 bases at J, leaving 3 bases unmatched. The CDR3 is 15 residues long. CDR1 is SGHNT, CDR2 YYREEE, per germline (reference sequence). For the CDR3, the DNA is TGTGCCAGCAGACGGACAGGGACGAACACCGGGGAGCTGTTTTTT. Translation gives CASRRTGTNTGELFF.

V usage is TRBV28 and J usage is TRBJ2-5; 8 bases are a match to TRBD2. J was trimmed by 1 base and V by 2 bases; bases with no gene match: 6. The CDR3 is made up of 16 amino acids. In germline, CDR1 is MDHEN, CDR2 SYDVKM. The CDR3 reads CASSLAGRGGQETQYF. CDR3 in DNA: TGTGCCAGCAGTTTAGCAGGTCGGGGGGGCCAAGAGACCCAGTACTTC.

This chain uses TRBV4-1 with TRBJ2-3; 8 positions match TRBD1. V lost 3 bases to trimming and J lost 0 bases; unmatched junction nucleotides: 8. The CDR3 runs 17 residues. The germline CDR1 and CDR2 sequences are MGHRA and YSYEKL. The CDR3, as DNA: TGCGCCAGCAGCCACCTAAGGACAGGGTCGAGCACAGATACGCAGTATTTT. Amino acids: CASSHLRTGSSTDTQYF.

Only a few counts were recorded for this clone. The genes are TRBV18 and TRBJ2-1; 11 bases agree with TRBD2. V gave up 3 bases and J gave up 9 bases; unmatched junction bases: 7. CDR3 size: 15 residues. Germline CDR1 is KGHSH and CDR2 is LQKENI. The chain's CDR3 is CASSPSLAGGGEQFF. Here the CDR3 DNA reads TGTGCCAGCTCACCCTCGCTAGCGGGGGGCGGTGAGCAGTTCTTC.

The V gene is TRBV18, the J gene TRBJ1-1, with D hard to call. V gave up 3 bases and J gave up 3 bases, with 17 bases separating them. Germline lookup yields CDR1 KGHSH and CDR2 LQKENI. This CDR3 is built from 16 residues. CDR3 protein: CASSPNLGAWDTEAFF. DNA for the CDR3: TGTGCCAGCTCACCGAATCTGGGAGCATGGGACACTGAAGCTTTCTTT.

This rearrangement joins TRBV5-6 to TRBJ1-3; no reliable D call. There are 13 residues in the CDR3. V was pared by 4 bases and J by 1 base, with 6 bases between. Germline V gene sequence: CDR1 SGHDT, CDR2 YYEEEE. CDR3 region: CASSQQSGNTIYF. DNA for the CDR3: TGTGCCAGCAGCCAACAGTCTGGAAACACCATATATTTT.

V gene TRBV5-5 combines with J gene TRBJ1-1, with 11 bases aligning to TRBD1. The CDR3 sequence is 16 residues long. V dropped 4 bases and J dropped 3; count of bases not matched to a gene: 8. Germline V gene lookup returns CDR1 SGHKS and CDR2 YYEKEE (reference sequence). The CDR3: CASSPGQGVGYTEAFF. DNA of the CDR3: TGTGCCAGCAGCCCGGGACAGGGGGTAGGGTACACTGAAGCTTTCTTT.

The rearrangement uses TRBV10-3 and TRBJ1-3; 7 nucleotides agree with TRBD1. CDR3 length equals 17 residues. Losses at the gene ends were 1 base for V and 0 bases for J; bases not matched to a gene: 6. From germline, CDR1 is ENHRY and CDR2 SYGVKD. DNA of the CDR3: TGTGCCATCAGTGAGTGGGCAGGGGGTCACTCTGGAAACACCATATATTTT. Its protein is CAISEWAGGHSGNTIYF.

The chain joins TRBV5-4 to TRBJ2-1; maybe TRBD2 (5 bases). The V gene's germline CDR1 is SGHNT and CDR2 YYREEE (reference sequence). Trimming left V 5 bases short and J 7 bases short, with 13 bases between. The CDR3 has 13 residues. The CDR3, as DNA: TGTGCCAGCAGGGGTATGGGAGTTAATGAGCAGTTCTTC. Protein sequence: CASRGMGVNEQFF.

This clone was picked up a small number of times. The chain employs TRBV2 and TRBJ1-1, with D maybe TRBD1 (5 bases). Germline V gene lookup returns CDR1 SNHLY and CDR2 FYNNEI. The CDR3 contains 15 residues. Trimming cost V 4 bases and J 0 bases, with 12 bases left between them. CDR3 loop: CASSVTGPLNTEAFF. The CDR3 DNA sequence: TGTGCCAGCAGTGTCACAGGCCCCTTGAACACTGAAGCTTTCTTT.

This clone occurred a few times. V gene TRBV5-4 combines with J gene TRBJ2-5; D remains unclear. CDR1 is SGHNT and CDR2 is YYREEE in the germline V gene (reference sequence). The V end lost 0 bases, the J end lost 1 base, and 7 bases lay between the germline ends. The CDR3 length is 14 residues. The CDR3 here is CASSLEAGQETQYF. DNA of the CDR3: TGTGCCAGCAGCTTGGAGGCAGGCCAAGAGACCCAGTACTTC.

The chain employs TRBV27 and TRBJ2-7, with D tentatively TRBD1 (6 bases). Trimming cost V 6 bases and J 3 bases, with 18 bases left between them. The CDR3 contains 15 residues. Germline CDR1 is MNHEY and CDR2 is SMNVEV (reference sequence). In DNA form, the CDR3 reads TGTGCCAGCAGCGCGCTCAGGGGTACCTACTACGAGCAGTACTTC. This translates into CASSALRGTYYEQYF.

The rearrangement joins TRBV14 to TRBJ1-3, with D uncertain. Germline V CDR1 and CDR2: SGHDN, FVKESK. There are 16 residues in the CDR3. The germline V and J ends were trimmed by 0 bases and 0 bases, with 9 bases remaining between them. The CDR3 DNA reads as TGTGCCAGCAGCCAAGATCACTACTACTCTGGAAACACCATATATTTT. The encoded protein is CASSQDHYYSGNTIYF.

The chain has TRBV4-1 and TRBJ2-1; TRBD1 agrees at 8 bases. The V segment lost 1 base and the J segment 4 bases; nucleotides outside the gene matches: 6. Germline V gene data show CDR1 as MGHRA and CDR2 as YSYEKL. CDR3 length equals 16 residues. CDR3 protein: CASSQATGGKYNEQFF. In DNA form, the CDR3 reads TGCGCCAGCAGCCAAGCCACAGGGGGTAAATACAATGAGCAGTTCTTC.

In this sample, this clone turned up once. The chain couples TRBV28 to TRBJ2-7, with 9 bases fitting TRBD1. This CDR3 has 15 residues. The trim removed 5 bases at V and 4 bases at J, leaving 9 bases unmatched. CDR1 is MDHEN, CDR2 SYDVKM, per germline. CDR3 DNA sequence: TGTGCCAGCAGTCACCGGGACAGGGCCCCATACGAGCAGTACTTC. Its translation is CASSHRDRAPYEQYF. The variable domain in full, with the rest retrieved from reference TRBV28 and TRBJ2-7, is DVKVTQSSRYLVKRTGEKVFLECVQDMDHENMFWYRQDPGLGLRLIYFSYDVKMKEKGDIPEGYSVSREKKERFSLILESASTNQTSMYLCASSHRDRAPYEQYFGPGTRLTVT.

This chain connects TRBV5-1 to TRBJ2-1; TRBD1 matches at 10 bases. The germline gives CDR1 SGHRS, CDR2 YFSETQ. The CDR3 loop spans 14 amino acids. Trimming took 4 bases from V and 6 from J; bases not matched to a gene: 4. The CDR3 loop reads CASSAGQGVNEQFF. In nucleotides, the CDR3 is TGCGCCAGCAGCGCCGGACAGGGGGTCAATGAGCAGTTCTTC.

V gene TRBV15 combines with J gene TRBJ1-4; D unresolved. Germline V lookup: CDR1 LNHNV, CDR2 YYDKDF (reference sequence). V was cut by 0 bases and J by 0 bases, with 11 bases left in between. This CDR3 has 17 residues. CDR3 DNA: TGTGCCACCAGCAGAGATTCGTTCCTCGCAACTAATGAAAAACTGTTTTTT. This sequence encodes CATSRDSFLATNEKLFF.

V usage is TRBV6-1 and J usage is TRBJ1-2; maybe TRBD1 (6 bases). Trimming shortened V by 6 bases and J by 9 bases, and 14 bases separated the two germline ends. CDR3 length equals 12 residues. From germline, CDR1 is MNHNS and CDR2 SASEGT. The CDR3 sequence: CASRQGTMRYTF. In DNA, the CDR3 is TGTGCCAGCAGACAGGGCACTATGCGCTACACCTTC.

The genes are TRBV10-3 and TRBJ1-1, with 7 bases aligning to TRBD1. V gave up 0 bases and J gave up 3 bases; unmatched junction bases: 10. The CDR3 spans 17 residues. Germline assignment: CDR1 ENHRY and CDR2 SYGVKD. This chain's CDR3 is CAISESKDRPWDTEAFF. CDR3 nucleotides: TGTGCCATCAGTGAGTCGAAGGACAGGCCCTGGGACACTGAAGCTTTCTTT.

This chain links TRBV2 with TRBJ1-6, with 9 nucleotides matching TRBD1. Unmatched junction bases numbered 8, after V lost 7 bases and J lost 7 bases. Germline CDR1 SNHLY, CDR2 FYNNEI. The CDR3 spans 15 residues. In DNA form, the CDR3 reads TGTGCCAGCAACGAACAGGGGGCGCAGAATTCACCCCTCCACTTT. Amino acid sequence: CASNEQGAQNSPLHF.

This clone was seen only a few times. The chain recombines TRBV7-9 with TRBJ2-5; 9 bases map to TRBD1. J gave up 4 bases and V 2 bases, and 5 bases lay outside the gene matches. Germline values: CDR1 SEHNR, CDR2 FQNEAQ (reference sequence). CDR3 length equals 15 residues. The CDR3 is CASSLSGTGLETQYF. In DNA, the CDR3 is TGTGCCAGCAGCTTATCCGGGACAGGGCTAGAGACCCAGTACTTC.

The table lists this clone with a few counts. This chain joins TRBV18 and TRBJ2-3; D gene ambiguous. The germline gives CDR1 KGHSH, CDR2 LQKENI. The V end was cut by 4 bases, the J end by 0 bases, with 8 bases between. The CDR3 spans 14 residues. CDR3: CASSQSGSTDTQYF. Here the CDR3 DNA reads TGTGCCAGCTCACAATCCGGGAGCACAGATACGCAGTATTTT.